The rows below give T cell receptor beta chains drawn from one sample of a study of CD8+ T cells in alopecia areata. Data came from immunoSEQ multiplex PCR; TCRdb stores just in-frame clones and leaves some out. The sample has about 220,000 clones; less than 75% are singletons. Here the sequenced sample was CD4+ T cells sorted from blood, taken at week 4, from a patient treated with tofacitinib. Receptors were obtained from a human donor with alopecia areata. CDR3s include the opening cysteine and the closing phenylalanine or tryptophan. D genes are given only for firm matches. Clone size is stated in some rows and not others, as once, few, many or a class when expanded.

clone_size cdr3_length j_call v_call d_call cdr3_nt cdr3_aa
NA 14 TRBJ1-6 TRBV25-1 NA TGTGCCAGCAGTGAAGGTGGTATGAATTCACCCCTCCACTTT CASSEGGMNSPLHF
NA 12 TRBJ2-4 TRBV30 NA TGTGCCTGGAGTGTAATAGGGAGCATTCAGTACTTC CAWSVIGSIQYF
NA 15 TRBJ1-1 TRBV9 NA TGTGCCAGCAGCGTTCGTAGTGGAGGCAGGGCCGAAGCTTTCTTT CASSVRSGGRAEAFF
NA 16 TRBJ1-5 TRBV23-1 TRBD1 TGCGCCAGCAGTCAAAAGAGGGGGCTTGGCAATCAGCCCCAGCATTTT CASSQKRGLGNQPQHF
NA 14 TRBJ1-1 TRBV5-1 NA TGCGCCAGCAGCTTGTCAGGGGTGAACACTGAAGCTTTCTTT CASSLSGVNTEAFF
few 15 TRBJ2-2 TRBV2 NA TGTGCCAGCAGTGAACAGGGCCTGAACACCGGGGAGCTGTTTTTT CASSEQGLNTGELFF
few 12 TRBJ1-6 TRBV4-3 NA TGCGCCAGCAGCCAACGTAATTCACCCCTCCACTTT CASSQRNSPLHF
few 12 TRBJ1-1 TRBV2 NA TGTGCCAGCAGTGGGACGAACACTGAAGCTTTCTTT CASSGTNTEAFF
few 15 TRBJ2-1 TRBV10-3 NA TGTGCCATCAGTACACCGAGGGGATCTTCGGTCGAGCAGTTCTTC CAISTPRGSSVEQFF
NA 13 TRBJ2-2 TRBV2 NA TGTGCCAGTACAGGGAGGAACACCGGGGAGCTGTTTTTT CASTGRNTGELFF
NA 14 TRBJ2-7 TRBV30 NA TGTGCCTGCGCACCGGGACCCCCGACCTACGAGCAGTACTTC CACAPGPPTYEQYF
NA 13 TRBJ1-2 TRBV6-5 NA TGTGCCAGCAGTTACCAAAGGGACTATGGCTACACCTTC CASSYQRDYGYTF
few 14 TRBJ2-3 TRBV7-2 TRBD1 TGTGCCAGCAGCTCGACAGGGCCCACAGATACGCAGTATTTT CASSSTGPTDTQYF
NA 15 TRBJ2-7 TRBV15 NA TGTGCCACCAGCAGAGATCAATTAGAGTCCTACGAGCAGTACTTC CATSRDQLESYEQYF
NA 14 TRBJ2-1 TRBV29-1 NA TGCAGCGTCCAAGGAGCAGGGGCAATCCATGAGCAGTTCTTC CSVQGAGAIHEQFF
once 15 TRBJ2-7 TRBV6-5 NA TGTGCCAGCAGTCTAACCTTCCCAGGGGCCTACGAGCAGTACTTC CASSLTFPGAYEQYF